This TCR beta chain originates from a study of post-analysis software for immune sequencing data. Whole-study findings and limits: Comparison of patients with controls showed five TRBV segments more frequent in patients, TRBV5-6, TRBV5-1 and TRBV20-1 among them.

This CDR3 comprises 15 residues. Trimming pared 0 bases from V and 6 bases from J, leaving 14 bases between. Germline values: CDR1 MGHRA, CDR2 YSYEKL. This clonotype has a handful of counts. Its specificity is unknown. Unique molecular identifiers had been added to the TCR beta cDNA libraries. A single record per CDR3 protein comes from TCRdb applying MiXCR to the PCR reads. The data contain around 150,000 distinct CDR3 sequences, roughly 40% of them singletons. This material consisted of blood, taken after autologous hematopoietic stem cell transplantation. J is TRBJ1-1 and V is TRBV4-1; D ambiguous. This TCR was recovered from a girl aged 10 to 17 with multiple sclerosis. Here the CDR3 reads CASSQDPGLGSEAFF. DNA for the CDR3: TGCGCCAGCAGCCAAGATCCCGGATTGGGGTCTGAAGCTTTCTTT.